This TCR beta chain was profiled in a study of T cell changes during pregnancy in multiple sclerosis. Sequencing was performed with immunoSEQ multiplex PCR; in TCRdb, only in-frame clones are kept and a portion is missing. The table shows tens of thousands of clones, with roughly 93% occurring only once. This CDR3 contains 14 residues. Germline V CDR1 and CDR2: KGHSH, LQKENI. V was shortened by 2 bases and J by 3 bases, with 8 bases between the two germline ends. The TCR was taken from a female donor with multiple sclerosis, enrolled in a pregnancy study. Source: peripheral blood, taken in the third trimester of pregnancy. The chain is built from TRBV18 and TRBJ1-5; D not certain. In DNA, the CDR3 is TGTGCCAGCTCACCAGACAACCCCAATCAGCCCCAGCATTTT. This encodes CASSPDNPNQPQHF.